A selection of T cell receptor beta chains follows, all from one sample in a study of OX40 agonist ivuxolimab in advanced cancers. Assay: immunoSEQ multiplex PCR; the TCRdb copy retains only in-frame clones and omits some. The sample shows some 94,000 clones, approximately 95% of them seen only once. Sequenced material: CD4+ or CD8+ T cells sorted from blood, taken in a trial of the OX40 agonist ivuxolimab. All receptors come from an adult with an advanced solid tumor such as melanoma, head and neck, liver or kidney cancer. The CDR3 runs from the conserved cysteine through the conserved F or W. The order of the fields is V gene, J gene, CDR3 protein.

>TRBV9|TRBJ2-1
CASSVEGTTYSLFF
>TRBV4-1|TRBJ1-2
CASTLTGSHFYGYTF
>TRBV19|TRBJ1-3
CASLGQFSGNTIYF
>TRBV27|TRBJ2-7
CASGWDLREQYF
>TRBV5-3|TRBJ2-1
CARSLGGLVRPVRWEQFF
>TRBV7-9|TRBJ2-1
CASSPRGGEQFF
>TRBV5-6|TRBJ2-7
CASSAGPSYEQYF
>TRBV9|TRBJ2-7
CASSVGSGSYEQYF
>TRBV7-3|TRBJ2-7
CASSLVVGAYEQYF
>TRBV4-3|TRBJ2-7
CASSQEQGNTYEQYF
>TRBV10-3|TRBJ1-5
CAISEGQGNQPQHF
>TRBV13|TRBJ1-2
CASSSIPPGQGLGGYTF
>TRBV4-1|TRBJ1-3
CASSQAPGSGNTIYF
>TRBV28|TRBJ2-7
CASGLNHEQYF
>TRBV5-1|TRBJ1-4
CASKTAGFIANEKLFF
>TRBV19|TRBJ2-3
CASSTGTSQYF
>TRBV7-8|TRBJ2-3
CASSLELTGTDTQYF
>TRBV28|TRBJ1-6
CASSGTSNSPLHF
>TRBV2|TRBJ1-2
CASGQGKSLIYGYTF
>TRBV5-1|TRBJ1-4
CASSLGGPNEKLFF
>TRBV7-2|TRBJ2-5
CASSPGAGETQYF
>TRBV28|TRBJ2-1
CASTRGESSYNEQFF
>TRBV29-1|TRBJ2-2
CSVKDTTNTGELFF
>TRBV4-2|TRBJ1-2
CASSQAGANYGYTF
>TRBV29-1|TRBJ2-1
CSVELAGLSYNEQFF
>TRBV6-6|TRBJ1-2
CASSLGDGYTF
>TRBV27|TRBJ2-2
CASSRDRDRSGELFF
>TRBV18|TRBJ2-1
CASSPPGGIDNEQFF
>TRBV4-1|TRBJ2-1
CASSQDRVSYNEQFF
>TRBV28|TRBJ2-1
CASRAGSNEQFF
>TRBV28|TRBJ2-5
CASRGQPGSQETQYF
>TRBV4-1|TRBJ1-1
CASRGGTEAFF
>TRBV4-2|TRBJ2-7
CASSPGLANYEQYF
>TRBV7-6|TRBJ2-5
CASSQPQETQYF
>TRBV11-2|TRBJ1-5
CASSLDLHQPQHF
>TRBV14|TRBJ2-2
CASSPWANTGELFF
>TRBV27|TRBJ1-2
CASSSGQLFGYTF
>TRBV5-1|TRBJ2-5
CASSSKPGNQETQYF
>TRBV27|TRBJ2-5
CASSPRRQGRKETQYF
>TRBV9|TRBJ2-5
CASSVAGAGGETQYF
>TRBV5-1|TRBJ1-5
CASSLGQGGNQPQHF